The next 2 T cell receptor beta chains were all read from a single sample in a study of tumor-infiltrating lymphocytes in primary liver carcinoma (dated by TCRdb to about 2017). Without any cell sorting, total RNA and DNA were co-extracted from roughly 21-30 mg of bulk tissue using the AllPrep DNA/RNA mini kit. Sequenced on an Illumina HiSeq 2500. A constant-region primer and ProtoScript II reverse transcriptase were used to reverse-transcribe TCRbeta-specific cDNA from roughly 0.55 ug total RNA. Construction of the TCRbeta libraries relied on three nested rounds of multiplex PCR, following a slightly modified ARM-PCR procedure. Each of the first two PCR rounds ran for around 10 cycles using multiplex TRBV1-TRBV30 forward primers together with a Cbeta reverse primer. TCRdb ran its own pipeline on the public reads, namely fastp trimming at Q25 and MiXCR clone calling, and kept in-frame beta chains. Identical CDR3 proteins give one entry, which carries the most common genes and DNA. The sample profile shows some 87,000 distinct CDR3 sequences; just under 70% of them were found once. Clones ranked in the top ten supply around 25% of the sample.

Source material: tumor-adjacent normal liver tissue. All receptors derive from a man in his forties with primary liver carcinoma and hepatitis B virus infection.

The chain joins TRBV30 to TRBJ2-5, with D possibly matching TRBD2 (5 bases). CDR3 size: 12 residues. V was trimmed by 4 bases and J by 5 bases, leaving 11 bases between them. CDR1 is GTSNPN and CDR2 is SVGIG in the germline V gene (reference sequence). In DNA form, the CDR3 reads TGTGCCTGGACAGGACTGAGCGAGACCCAGTACTTC. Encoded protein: CAWTGLSETQYF.

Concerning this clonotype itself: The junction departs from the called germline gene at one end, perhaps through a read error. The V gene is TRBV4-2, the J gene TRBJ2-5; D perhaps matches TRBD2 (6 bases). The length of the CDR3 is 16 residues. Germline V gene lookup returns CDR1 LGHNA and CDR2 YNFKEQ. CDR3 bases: TGTGCCAGCAGCCAAGATTGGGTACTAGCCGTAGAGACCCACTACTTC. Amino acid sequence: CASSQDWVLAVETHYF.